This is a list of T cell receptor beta chains from one sample in a study of blood T cell repertoires in COVID-19. Using immunoSEQ multiplex PCR, the repertoire was profiled, and TCRdb retains in-frame clones only, with some absent. Here the sample spans around 170,000 clones, around nine tenths being singletons. Material: peripheral blood. Source of these receptors: a man in his sixties with COVID-19, enrolled during active disease. CDR3s include the opening cysteine and the closing phenylalanine or tryptophan. A D gene is named only where the DNA matches it firmly. Clone size appears in some rows only: once, few, many, or a class for an expanded clone.

j_call: TRBJ1-1; v_call: TRBV19; clone_size: .; cdr3_length: 15; d_call: TRBD1; cdr3_aa: CASNNPGGVNTEAFF; cdr3_nt: TGTGCCAGTAATAATCCAGGGGGTGTTAACACTGAAGCTTTCTTT
j_call: TRBJ1-6; v_call: TRBV19; clone_size: .; cdr3_length: 14; d_call: TRBD1; cdr3_aa: CASQGDRGISPLHF; cdr3_nt: TGTGCCAGTCAGGGGGACAGGGGGATATCACCCCTCCACTTT
j_call: TRBJ2-1; v_call: TRBV6-5; clone_size: once; cdr3_length: 14; d_call: TRBD1; cdr3_aa: CASSYDRVLPEQFF; cdr3_nt: TGTGCCAGCAGTTACGACAGGGTTCTTCCCGAGCAGTTCTTC
j_call: TRBJ2-2; v_call: TRBV7-2; clone_size: .; cdr3_length: 16; d_call: .; cdr3_aa: CASSLAPGISTGELFF; cdr3_nt: TGTGCCAGCAGCTTAGCGCCAGGGATTAGTACCGGGGAGCTGTTTTTT
j_call: TRBJ2-2; v_call: TRBV19; clone_size: .; cdr3_length: 16; d_call: TRBD1; cdr3_aa: CASSLDRVVDTGELFF; cdr3_nt: TGTGCCAGTAGCCTCGACAGGGTTGTAGACACCGGGGAGCTGTTTTTT
j_call: TRBJ2-5; v_call: TRBV11-2; clone_size: .; cdr3_length: 14; d_call: .; cdr3_aa: CASSLPTGKETQYF; cdr3_nt: TGTGCCAGCAGCTTGCCCACTGGTAAAGAGACCCAGTACTTC
j_call: TRBJ2-3; v_call: TRBV18; clone_size: .; cdr3_length: 17; d_call: TRBD2; cdr3_aa: CASSPLRASGGTDTQYF; cdr3_nt: TGTGCCAGCTCACCCCTAAGAGCTAGCGGGGGCACAGATACGCAGTATTTT
j_call: TRBJ2-5; v_call: TRBV29-1; clone_size: .; cdr3_length: 12; d_call: .; cdr3_aa: CSVRGAQETQYF; cdr3_nt: TGCAGCGTTCGGGGGGCCCAAGAGACCCAGTACTTC
j_call: TRBJ1-1; v_call: TRBV4-3; clone_size: .; cdr3_length: 14; d_call: .; cdr3_aa: CASSQGRRDTEAFF; cdr3_nt: TGCGCCAGCAGCCAAGGGCGCAGGGACACTGAAGCTTTCTTT
j_call: TRBJ2-1; v_call: TRBV29-1; clone_size: .; cdr3_length: 13; d_call: TRBD1; cdr3_aa: CSGSGTGGIQQFF; cdr3_nt: TGCAGCGGATCCGGGACAGGGGGAATCCAGCAGTTCTTC
j_call: TRBJ1-5; v_call: TRBV4-1; clone_size: .; cdr3_length: 16; d_call: TRBD1; cdr3_aa: CASSLGQGSSNQPQHF; cdr3_nt: TGCGCCAGCAGCCTTGGACAGGGAAGCAGCAATCAGCCCCAGCATTTT
j_call: TRBJ1-3; v_call: TRBV4-2; clone_size: few; cdr3_length: 15; d_call: .; cdr3_aa: CASSQPEISGNTIYF; cdr3_nt: TGTGCCAGCAGCCAGCCCGAGATCTCTGGAAACACCATATATTTT
j_call: TRBJ2-1; v_call: TRBV24-1; clone_size: .; cdr3_length: 20; d_call: TRBD2; cdr3_aa: CATSDSGTSGRYLRRNEQFF; cdr3_nt: TGTGCCACCAGTGACTCCGGGACTAGCGGGAGATACTTGCGGCGGAATGAGCAGTTCTTC
j_call: TRBJ2-2; v_call: TRBV6-5; clone_size: few; cdr3_length: 14; d_call: TRBD2; cdr3_aa: CASPTWGGTGELFF; cdr3_nt: TGTGCCAGCCCCACATGGGGGGGTACCGGGGAGCTGTTTTTT
j_call: TRBJ1-2; v_call: TRBV28; clone_size: .; cdr3_length: 15; d_call: .; cdr3_aa: CASSLSGVGNYGYTF; cdr3_nt: TGTGCCAGCAGCCTCTCAGGGGTTGGGAACTATGGCTACACCTTC
j_call: TRBJ2-7; v_call: TRBV19; clone_size: .; cdr3_length: 13; d_call: TRBD1; cdr3_aa: CASSRDSRYEQYF; cdr3_nt: TGTGCCAGTAGCAGGGACAGTAGATACGAGCAGTACTTC
j_call: TRBJ2-1; v_call: TRBV7-3; clone_size: .; cdr3_length: 15; d_call: TRBD2; cdr3_aa: CASRPTSGAYNEQFF; cdr3_nt: TGTGCCAGCAGACCGACTAGCGGCGCTTACAATGAGCAGTTCTTC
j_call: TRBJ2-7; v_call: TRBV2; clone_size: .; cdr3_length: 14; d_call: .; cdr3_aa: CASRDNRDLGEQYF; cdr3_nt: TGTGCCAGCAGAGACAACAGGGACCTGGGGGAGCAGTACTTC
j_call: TRBJ1-1; v_call: TRBV19; clone_size: .; cdr3_length: 14; d_call: .; cdr3_aa: CASSIARGNTEAFF; cdr3_nt: TGTGCCAGTAGTATTGCCAGGGGGAACACTGAAGCTTTCTTT
j_call: TRBJ1-6; v_call: TRBV7-2; clone_size: .; cdr3_length: 17; d_call: TRBD1; cdr3_aa: CASSLAGRTGRNSPLHF; cdr3_nt: TGTGCCAGCAGCTTAGCCGGCCGGACAGGGCGGAATTCACCCCTCCACTTT
j_call: TRBJ2-5; v_call: TRBV4-3; clone_size: .; cdr3_length: 15; d_call: TRBD1; cdr3_aa: CASSPGTGDQETQYF; cdr3_nt: TGCGCCAGCAGCCCCGGGACAGGCGACCAAGAGACCCAGTACTTC
j_call: TRBJ1-6; v_call: TRBV5-1; clone_size: .; cdr3_length: 15; d_call: TRBD1; cdr3_aa: CASRETGTGNSPLHF; cdr3_nt: TGCGCCAGCAGAGAGACCGGGACAGGGAATTCACCCCTCCACTTT
j_call: TRBJ1-2; v_call: TRBV27; clone_size: .; cdr3_length: 15; d_call: .; cdr3_aa: CASSKNGVSYGGYTF; cdr3_nt: TGTGCCAGCAGTAAAAACGGAGTTTCCTATGGAGGCTACACCTTC
j_call: TRBJ2-5; v_call: TRBV29-1; clone_size: .; cdr3_length: 13; d_call: .; cdr3_aa: CSVHIHRQETQYF; cdr3_nt: TGCAGCGTTCATATACACAGACAAGAGACCCAGTACTTC
j_call: TRBJ2-5; v_call: TRBV6-6; clone_size: .; cdr3_length: 13; d_call: .; cdr3_aa: CASSNLDGGTQYF; cdr3_nt: TGTGCCAGCAGCAATCTGGACGGGGGGACCCAGTACTTC
j_call: TRBJ1-6; v_call: TRBV5-6; clone_size: .; cdr3_length: 16; d_call: .; cdr3_aa: CASSLLDNSYNSPLHF; cdr3_nt: TGTGCCAGCAGCTTGCTTGACAACTCCTATAATTCACCCCTCCACTTT
j_call: TRBJ2-5; v_call: TRBV7-2; clone_size: .; cdr3_length: 14; d_call: TRBD1; cdr3_aa: CASSLTGGAETQYF; cdr3_nt: TGTGCCAGCAGCCTGACAGGGGGCGCCGAGACCCAGTACTTC
j_call: TRBJ2-1; v_call: TRBV30; clone_size: few; cdr3_length: 16; d_call: TRBD2; cdr3_aa: CAWSPRLAGVHNEQFF; cdr3_nt: TGTGCCTGGAGCCCTAGACTAGCGGGAGTACACAATGAGCAGTTCTTC
j_call: TRBJ1-5; v_call: TRBV5-1; clone_size: once; cdr3_length: 13; d_call: .; cdr3_aa: CASSFTANQPQHF; cdr3_nt: TGCGCCAGCAGCTTCACAGCTAATCAGCCCCAGCATTTT
j_call: TRBJ1-2; v_call: TRBV19; clone_size: .; cdr3_length: 15; d_call: TRBD1; cdr3_aa: CASTDRGAPNYGYTF; cdr3_nt: TGTGCCAGTACCGACAGGGGGGCCCCTAACTATGGCTACACCTTC
j_call: TRBJ2-7; v_call: TRBV19; clone_size: .; cdr3_length: 16; d_call: TRBD2; cdr3_aa: CASSIDGATSGREQYF; cdr3_nt: TGTGCCAGTAGTATAGATGGGGCGACTAGCGGGCGCGAGCAGTACTTC
j_call: TRBJ1-1; v_call: TRBV4-3; clone_size: .; cdr3_length: 15; d_call: TRBD1; cdr3_aa: CASSQEGTGPTEAFF; cdr3_nt: TGCGCCAGCAGCCAAGAGGGGACAGGCCCGACTGAAGCTTTCTTT
j_call: TRBJ1-1; v_call: TRBV30; clone_size: .; cdr3_length: 14; d_call: TRBD1; cdr3_aa: CAWIGVRTGCEAFF; cdr3_nt: TGTGCCTGGATAGGAGTCCGGACAGGGTGTGAAGCTTTCTTT
j_call: TRBJ1-6; v_call: TRBV9; clone_size: .; cdr3_length: 15; d_call: TRBD1; cdr3_aa: CASSARGPSDSPLHF; cdr3_nt: TGTGCCAGCAGCGCGAGGGGGCCGTCGGATTCACCCCTCCACTTT
j_call: TRBJ1-5; v_call: TRBV2; clone_size: .; cdr3_length: 14; d_call: .; cdr3_aa: CASSEVEGNQPQHF; cdr3_nt: TGTGCCAGCAGTGAAGTGGAGGGGAATCAGCCCCAGCATTTT
j_call: TRBJ1-3; v_call: TRBV7-2; clone_size: .; cdr3_length: 13; d_call: .; cdr3_aa: CASSLAAGNTIYF; cdr3_nt: TGTGCCAGCAGCTTGGCTGCTGGAAACACCATATATTTT